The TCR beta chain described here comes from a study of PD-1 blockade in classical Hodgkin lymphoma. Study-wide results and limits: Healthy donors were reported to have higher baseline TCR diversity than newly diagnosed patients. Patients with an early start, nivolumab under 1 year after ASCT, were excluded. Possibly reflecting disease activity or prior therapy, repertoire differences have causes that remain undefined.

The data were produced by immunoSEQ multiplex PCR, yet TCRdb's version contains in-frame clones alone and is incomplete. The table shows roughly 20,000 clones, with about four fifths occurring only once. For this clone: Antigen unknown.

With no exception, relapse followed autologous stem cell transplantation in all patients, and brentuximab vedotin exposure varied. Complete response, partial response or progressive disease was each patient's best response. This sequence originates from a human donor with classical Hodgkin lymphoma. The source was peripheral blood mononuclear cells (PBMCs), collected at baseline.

The CDR3 DNA is TGTGCCAGCAGTGTCCCGGGACAGGGAAGGGCTTTCTTT. Protein: CASSVPGQGRAFF. The chain employs TRBV25-1 and TRBJ1-1, with 9 bases aligning to TRBD1. Germline V CDR1 and CDR2: MGHDK, SYGVNS. CDR3 length equals 13 residues. V lost 4 bases to trimming and J lost 11 bases; unmatched junction nucleotides: 8.